This T cell receptor (beta chain) was captured in a study of vaccination and CD4 T cells after COVID-19. Study-wide background: Control cultures were given a CEFX pool, an HIV-1 Nef pool, or no peptide.

Treatment here: approximately nine-day PBMC culture with coronavirus spike peptide pools or control peptides (ViraFEST assay). Half of the medium was exchanged for fresh IL-2 medium, first on day 3 and then on day 7. Points on this clonotype: Its antigen remains unidentified.

Sequencing of DNA taken from cultured CD4+ T cells relied on the Oncomine TCR Beta short-read assay. One entry per CDR3 protein, called by TCRdb with MiXCR from the PCR reads. Of 7,900 or so distinct CDR3 sequences listed, 50% are singletons. The sequenced sample consisted of CD4+ T cells from blood, cultured in vitro. This clonotype was obtained from a human donor who had recovered from COVID-19.

The CDR3 DNA follows: TGTGCCAGTAGTATCGGGGCGAGGCTCCCCTACGAGCAGTACTTC. Encoded protein: CASSIGARLPYEQYF. The J gene is TRBJ2-7, the V gene TRBV19, with D tentatively TRBD1 or TRBD2 (5 bases each). V was trimmed by 3 bases and J by 2 bases, leaving 14 bases between them. This CDR3 has 15 amino acids. The germline V gene encodes CDR1 LNHDA and CDR2 SQIVND (reference sequence).